A selection of T cell receptor beta chains follows, all from one sample in a study of blood T cells in healthy people across ages. TCRdb re-called the 5' RACE reads through MiXCR, storing one row per CDR3 protein. Here the sample spans approximately 1,000,000 distinct CDR3 sequences, under 45% being singletons. The sequencing input was blood. The receptors shown here come from a woman aged 55-70 years in good health. Each CDR3 is given with its conserved first and last residue. A D gene is named only where the DNA matches it firmly. Expanded clones are given a class, and other clones once, few, many or no size at all.

v_gene: TRBV6-1
j_gene: TRBJ2-7
abundance: NA
d_gene: NA
CDR3nt: TGTGCCAGCACCTCGGGGCCAACCGGGCAGTACTTC
CDR3aa: CASTSGPTGQYF

v_gene: TRBV6-6
j_gene: TRBJ2-1
abundance: NA
d_gene: NA
CDR3nt: TGTGCCGGATCGGTAGCAGAGTACAATGAGCAGTTCTTC
CDR3aa: CAGSVAEYNEQFF

v_gene: TRBV7-2
j_gene: TRBJ2-7
abundance: NA
d_gene: NA
CDR3nt: TGTGCCAGCAGCTTAGTGGGAGGTCCGTCCTACAATGAGCAGTACTTC
CDR3aa: CASSLVGGPSYNEQYF

v_gene: TRBV4-1
j_gene: TRBJ2-7
abundance: few
d_gene: NA
CDR3nt: TGCGCCAGCAGCCAAGTACTAGCTCAAGGGTACGAGCAGTACTTC
CDR3aa: CASSQVLAQGYEQYF

v_gene: TRBV25-1
j_gene: TRBJ2-7
abundance: few
d_gene: TRBD2
CDR3nt: TGTGCCAGCAGTGCCGGACTAGCCTTCGACGAGCAGTACTTC
CDR3aa: CASSAGLAFDEQYF

v_gene: TRBV20-1
j_gene: TRBJ2-7
abundance: NA
d_gene: NA
CDR3nt: TGCAGTGCTAGAGAAACGTCTGGAGTATGGCAGTACTTC
CDR3aa: CSARETSGVWQYF

v_gene: TRBV7-2
j_gene: TRBJ2-6
abundance: many
d_gene: NA
CDR3nt: TGTGCCAGCAGCCTCCACGACTCTGGGGCCAACGTCCTGACTTTC
CDR3aa: CASSLHDSGANVLTF

v_gene: TRBV7-9
j_gene: TRBJ2-4
abundance: few
d_gene: NA
CDR3nt: TGTGCCAGCAGCGTAGGGTCTCTCGGGGACATTCAGTACTTC
CDR3aa: CASSVGSLGDIQYF

v_gene: TRBV3-1
j_gene: TRBJ2-5
abundance: NA
d_gene: TRBD2
CDR3nt: TGTGCCAGCGGCCAAGTTTCGGCGGGAGTATTCCGGGAGACCCAGTACTTC
CDR3aa: CASGQVSAGVFRETQYF

v_gene: TRBV28
j_gene: TRBJ2-5
abundance: few
d_gene: TRBD2
CDR3nt: TGTGCCAGCAGTCCAGGACTAGCGGGAGTTGGTAATGAGCAGTACTTC
CDR3aa: CASSPGLAGVGNEQYF

v_gene: TRBV28
j_gene: TRBJ2-3
abundance: few
d_gene: TRBD1
CDR3nt: TGTGCCAGCAGTCCGGGACAGCTCACAGATACGCAGTATTTT
CDR3aa: CASSPGQLTDTQYF

v_gene: TRBV20-1
j_gene: TRBJ1-2
abundance: few
d_gene: NA
CDR3nt: TGCAGTGCTAGAGATTCGGGCTATGGCTACACCTTC
CDR3aa: CSARDSGYGYTF

v_gene: TRBV20-1
j_gene: TRBJ2-5
abundance: NA
d_gene: TRBD2
CDR3nt: TGCAGTGCTACAACTAGCGGGGAGACCCAGTACTTC
CDR3aa: CSATTSGETQYF

v_gene: TRBV20-1
j_gene: TRBJ2-5
abundance: many
d_gene: NA
CDR3nt: TGCAGTGCTAGTTCCCCCGGGGGCGCAGAGACCCAGTACTTC
CDR3aa: CSASSPGGAETQYF

v_gene: TRBV4-1
j_gene: TRBJ2-1
abundance: NA
d_gene: NA
CDR3nt: TGCGCCAGCAGCCAAGACTTGACCGGGCGGGAGCAGTTCTTC
CDR3aa: CASSQDLTGREQFF

v_gene: TRBV20-1
j_gene: TRBJ2-7
abundance: NA
d_gene: TRBD2
CDR3nt: TGCAGTGCTAGAGATAGTAAGCCTAGCGGGAGTTGGATTACGTCCTACGAGCAGTACTTC
CDR3aa: CSARDSKPSGSWITSYEQYF

v_gene: TRBV6-5
j_gene: TRBJ1-6
abundance: NA
d_gene: NA
CDR3nt: TGTGCCAGCAGTTACAATCCAGGGTCATCACCCCTCCACTTT
CDR3aa: CASSYNPGSSPLHF

v_gene: TRBV12-3/TRBV12-4
j_gene: TRBJ1-6
abundance: NA
d_gene: NA
CDR3nt: TGTGCCAGCAGTTTACACAGAGTACCCCTCCACTTT
CDR3aa: CASSLHRVPLHF

v_gene: TRBV5-1
j_gene: TRBJ2-1
abundance: NA
d_gene: TRBD1
CDR3nt: TGCGCCAGCAGCCCCACACCGGGACAGGGATTCGATGAGCAGTTCTTC
CDR3aa: CASSPTPGQGFDEQFF

v_gene: TRBV9
j_gene: TRBJ2-1
abundance: NA
d_gene: NA
CDR3nt: TGTGCCAGCTCCCCCAGCATAGGTGGTCCCTACAATGAGCAGTTCTTC
CDR3aa: CASSPSIGGPYNEQFF

v_gene: TRBV28
j_gene: TRBJ2-7
abundance: NA
d_gene: TRBD1
CDR3nt: TGTGCCAGCAGTTTAGTTGGACAGGGGGACCACACCTACGAGCAGTACTTC
CDR3aa: CASSLVGQGDHTYEQYF

v_gene: TRBV20-1
j_gene: TRBJ1-6
abundance: NA
d_gene: TRBD1
CDR3nt: TGCAGTGCCCGCCTTCCGACAGGGAGCAATTCACCCCTCCACTTT
CDR3aa: CSARLPTGSNSPLHF

v_gene: TRBV29-1
j_gene: TRBJ2-1
abundance: NA
d_gene: NA
CDR3nt: TGCAGCGTGCTCGCCCGGACCGGGACTTACAAGTTCTTC
CDR3aa: CSVLARTGTYKFF

v_gene: TRBV15
j_gene: TRBJ2-3
abundance: NA
d_gene: TRBD2
CDR3nt: TGTGCCACCGGTCGGCGGGAGCCAGATACGCAGTATTTT
CDR3aa: CATGRREPDTQYF

v_gene: TRBV20-1
j_gene: TRBJ1-1
abundance: NA
d_gene: NA
CDR3nt: TGCAGTGCCCCCCCTGAGACAGGCTACACTGAAGCTTTCTTT
CDR3aa: CSAPPETGYTEAFF

v_gene: TRBV12-3/TRBV12-4
j_gene: TRBJ2-6
abundance: once
d_gene: NA
CDR3nt: TGTGCCAGCAGAAAACGACAGGCCGCTTCTGGGGCCAACGTCCTGACTTTC
CDR3aa: CASRKRQAASGANVLTF

v_gene: TRBV5-1
j_gene: TRBJ1-5
abundance: NA
d_gene: NA
CDR3nt: TGCGCCAGCAGCTTCGACGGTTATAGCAATCAGCCCCAGCATTTT
CDR3aa: CASSFDGYSNQPQHF

v_gene: TRBV6-1
j_gene: TRBJ1-5
abundance: few
d_gene: NA
CDR3nt: TGTGCCAGCAGTGAATCGTGGCAGGAGCAGCCCCAGCATTTT
CDR3aa: CASSESWQEQPQHF

v_gene: TRBV6-1
j_gene: TRBJ2-2
abundance: NA
d_gene: NA
CDR3nt: TGTGCCAGCAGGGTGAGCGGAATTCCCGCCGGGGAGCTGTTTTTT
CDR3aa: CASRVSGIPAGELFF

v_gene: TRBV9
j_gene: TRBJ2-5
abundance: few
d_gene: TRBD2
CDR3nt: TGTGCCAGCAGCGTAGAGGGCACCTTGGGGGGGATGTTCGGGACCCAGTACTTC
CDR3aa: CASSVEGTLGGMFGTQYF

v_gene: TRBV2
j_gene: TRBJ2-5
abundance: NA
d_gene: NA
CDR3nt: TGTGCCAGCATTTCCGTCCAAGAGACCCAGTACTTC
CDR3aa: CASISVQETQYF

v_gene: TRBV5-1
j_gene: TRBJ2-5
abundance: once
d_gene: NA
CDR3nt: TGCGCCAGCAGCTTAGACGACTCAGAGACCCAGTACTTC
CDR3aa: CASSLDDSETQYF

v_gene: TRBV7-8
j_gene: TRBJ1-2
abundance: NA
d_gene: NA
CDR3nt: TGTGCCAGCAGCTCGACGGACTCAAAAAGGAATGGCTACACCTTC
CDR3aa: CASSSTDSKRNGYTF

v_gene: TRBV5-4
j_gene: TRBJ1-1
abundance: once
d_gene: TRBD1
CDR3nt: TGTGCCAGCTTCTTGGGTACCGGGACAGCGAACACTGAAGCTTTCTTT
CDR3aa: CASFLGTGTANTEAFF

v_gene: TRBV9
j_gene: TRBJ2-4
abundance: few
d_gene: NA
CDR3nt: TGTGCCAGCAGCGCCCACTCACAGGGAGCGCTCAAAAACATTCAGTACTTC
CDR3aa: CASSAHSQGALKNIQYF

v_gene: TRBV6-1
j_gene: TRBJ2-1
abundance: once
d_gene: NA
CDR3nt: TGTGCCAGCAGTGAATTTAGCAACGAGCAGTTCTTC
CDR3aa: CASSEFSNEQFF

v_gene: TRBV27
j_gene: TRBJ2-5
abundance: NA
d_gene: TRBD1
CDR3nt: TGTGCCAGCAGTAGACAGGGATTAACACAAGAGACCCAGTACTTC
CDR3aa: CASSRQGLTQETQYF

v_gene: TRBV6-5
j_gene: TRBJ2-3
abundance: NA
d_gene: TRBD2
CDR3nt: TGTGCCAGCAGTTACTCGTTTGGCGGCGCGGGAGCGCATTTAGATACGCAGTATTTT
CDR3aa: CASSYSFGGAGAHLDTQYF

v_gene: TRBV15
j_gene: TRBJ2-7
abundance: NA
d_gene: NA
CDR3nt: TGTGCCACCAGCAGAAGGGGCCTTGCCTACGAGCAGTACTTC
CDR3aa: CATSRRGLAYEQYF

v_gene: TRBV30
j_gene: TRBJ2-4
abundance: NA
d_gene: NA
CDR3nt: TGTGCCTGGAGTGTACTTGCTAGCGTGACCAAAAACATTCAGTACTTC
CDR3aa: CAWSVLASVTKNIQYF

v_gene: TRBV27
j_gene: TRBJ2-5
abundance: many
d_gene: NA
CDR3nt: TGTGCCAGCAGTTTAATGGGTGGGGAGACCCAGTACTTC
CDR3aa: CASSLMGGETQYF

v_gene: TRBV28
j_gene: TRBJ1-6
abundance: NA
d_gene: NA
CDR3nt: TGTGCCAGCAGTTTAGGTCCCGATTCACCCCTCCACTTT
CDR3aa: CASSLGPDSPLHF

v_gene: TRBV18
j_gene: TRBJ2-7
abundance: NA
d_gene: TRBD1
CDR3nt: TGTGCCAGCTCACCCGACAGGGATGGCGAGCAGTACTTC
CDR3aa: CASSPDRDGEQYF

v_gene: TRBV29-1
j_gene: TRBJ1-2
abundance: NA
d_gene: NA
CDR3nt: TGCAGCATTGGTTCCGGGGGATATGGCTACACCTTC
CDR3aa: CSIGSGGYGYTF

v_gene: TRBV27
j_gene: TRBJ2-5
abundance: NA
d_gene: TRBD2
CDR3nt: TGTGCCAGCAGCTTCCTTAGCGGGAGAGGAGAGACCCAGTACTTC
CDR3aa: CASSFLSGRGETQYF

v_gene: TRBV6-1
j_gene: TRBJ2-7
abundance: NA
d_gene: NA
CDR3nt: TGTGCCATCAGTGACCCTCCCCACGGCCAGTACTTC
CDR3aa: CAISDPPHGQYF

v_gene: TRBV29-1
j_gene: TRBJ2-7
abundance: NA
d_gene: NA
CDR3nt: TGCAGCGTTGAAGAACCTCCCGGATACGAGCAGTACTTC
CDR3aa: CSVEEPPGYEQYF

v_gene: TRBV20-1
j_gene: TRBJ2-5
abundance: NA
d_gene: NA
CDR3nt: TGCAGTGCTAGAGATCAGGGCGCGGGCGGGACCCAGTACTTC
CDR3aa: CSARDQGAGGTQYF

v_gene: TRBV29-1
j_gene: TRBJ2-3
abundance: NA
d_gene: TRBD2
CDR3nt: TGCAGCGTTGCTGGGACTAGCGGGACTGCAGATACGCAGTATTTT
CDR3aa: CSVAGTSGTADTQYF

v_gene: TRBV2
j_gene: TRBJ1-1
abundance: NA
d_gene: NA
CDR3nt: TGTGCCAGCAGTGATCGGCCGGGGGCGTACACTGAAGCTTTCTTT
CDR3aa: CASSDRPGAYTEAFF

v_gene: TRBV6-5
j_gene: TRBJ2-3
abundance: once
d_gene: NA
CDR3nt: TGTGCCAGCAGTTATGGGTTCGCAGGAGGCACAGATACGCAGTATTTT
CDR3aa: CASSYGFAGGTDTQYF

v_gene: TRBV7-3
j_gene: TRBJ2-2
abundance: once
d_gene: TRBD2
CDR3nt: TGTGCCAGCAGCCCAATAGCGGGAGAGATATCCGGGGAGCTGTTTTTT
CDR3aa: CASSPIAGEISGELFF

v_gene: TRBV5-1
j_gene: TRBJ2-1
abundance: many
d_gene: NA
CDR3nt: TGCGCCAGCAGCTTGTCAAGCGGGTTTTCAATGAATGAGCAGTTCTTC
CDR3aa: CASSLSSGFSMNEQFF

v_gene: TRBV4-2
j_gene: TRBJ2-2
abundance: NA
d_gene: NA
CDR3nt: TGTGCCAGCAGCCTGGGGTTGGACACCGGGGAGCTGTTTTTT
CDR3aa: CASSLGLDTGELFF

v_gene: TRBV29-1
j_gene: TRBJ2-7
abundance: many
d_gene: TRBD2
CDR3nt: TGCAGCGTGTTAGTGGGACTAGCGGGGGTTTCCTACGAGCAGTACTTC
CDR3aa: CSVLVGLAGVSYEQYF

v_gene: TRBV29-1
j_gene: TRBJ2-1
abundance: NA
d_gene: TRBD1
CDR3nt: TGCAGCCTCCGGGACAGTTCCTACAATGAGCAGTTCTTC
CDR3aa: CSLRDSSYNEQFF

v_gene: TRBV5-1
j_gene: TRBJ2-3
abundance: NA
d_gene: NA
CDR3nt: TGCGCCAGCAGCTTGTGGTCTGGCACAGATACGCAGTATTTT
CDR3aa: CASSLWSGTDTQYF